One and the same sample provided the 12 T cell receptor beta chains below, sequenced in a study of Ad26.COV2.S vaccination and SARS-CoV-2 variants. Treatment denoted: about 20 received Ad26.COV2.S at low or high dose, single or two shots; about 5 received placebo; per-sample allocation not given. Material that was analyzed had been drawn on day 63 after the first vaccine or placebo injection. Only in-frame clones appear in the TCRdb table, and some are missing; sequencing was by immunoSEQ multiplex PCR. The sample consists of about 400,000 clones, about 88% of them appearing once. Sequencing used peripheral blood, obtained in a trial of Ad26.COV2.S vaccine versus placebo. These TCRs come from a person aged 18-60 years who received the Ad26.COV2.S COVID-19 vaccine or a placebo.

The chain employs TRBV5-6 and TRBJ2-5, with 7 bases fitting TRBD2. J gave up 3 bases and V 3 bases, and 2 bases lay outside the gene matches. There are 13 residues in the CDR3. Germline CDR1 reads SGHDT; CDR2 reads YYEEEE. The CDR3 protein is CASSWGREETQYF. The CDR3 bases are TGTGCCAGCAGCTGGGGGAGGGAAGAGACCCAGTACTTC.

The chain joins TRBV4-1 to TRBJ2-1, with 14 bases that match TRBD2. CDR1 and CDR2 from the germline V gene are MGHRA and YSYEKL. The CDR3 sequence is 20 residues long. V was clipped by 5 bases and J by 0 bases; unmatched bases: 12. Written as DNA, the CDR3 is TGCGCCAGCAGCTTACAAACCGGGACTAGCGGGAGCTCCTCCTACAATGAGCAGTTCTTC. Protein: CASSLQTGTSGSSSYNEQFF.

CDR3 in DNA: TGTGCCAGCAGTAGGTCAGGGGGTATGAACACTGAAGCTTTCTTT. Encoded protein: CASSRSGGMNTEAFF. The rearrangement joins TRBV6-5 to TRBJ1-1; 7 bases fit TRBD1. CDR1 is MNHEY, CDR2 SVGAGI, per germline. V was clipped by 5 bases and J by 0 bases; unmatched bases: 6. This CDR3 contains 15 residues.

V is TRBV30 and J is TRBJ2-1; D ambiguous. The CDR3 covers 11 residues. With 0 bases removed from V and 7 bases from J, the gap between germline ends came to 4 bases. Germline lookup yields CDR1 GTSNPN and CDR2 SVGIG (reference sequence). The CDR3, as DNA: TGTGCCTGGAGTGTAGAAAATGAGCAGTTCTTC. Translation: CAWSVENEQFF.

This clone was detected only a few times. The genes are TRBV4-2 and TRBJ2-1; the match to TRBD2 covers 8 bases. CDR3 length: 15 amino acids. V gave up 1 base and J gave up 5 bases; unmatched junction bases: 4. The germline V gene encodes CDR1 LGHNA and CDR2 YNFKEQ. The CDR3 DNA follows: TGTGCCAGCAGCCAAGCTGGGACTAGAAACAATGAGCAGTTCTTC. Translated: CASSQAGTRNNEQFF.

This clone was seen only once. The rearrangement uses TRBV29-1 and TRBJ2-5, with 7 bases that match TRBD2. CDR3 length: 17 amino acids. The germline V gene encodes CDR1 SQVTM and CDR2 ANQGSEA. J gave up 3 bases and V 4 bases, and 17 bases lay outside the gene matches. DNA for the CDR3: TGCAGCGTTGGGAGGGGAGGGCCAACTCCGCTGAAAGAGACCCAGTACTTC. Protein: CSVGRGGPTPLKETQYF.

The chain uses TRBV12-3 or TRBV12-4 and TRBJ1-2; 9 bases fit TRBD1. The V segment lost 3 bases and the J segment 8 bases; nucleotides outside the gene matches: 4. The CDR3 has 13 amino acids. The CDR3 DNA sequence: TGTGCCAGCAGTTTCGGGACAGGGAGAGGCTACACCTTC. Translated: CASSFGTGRGYTF.

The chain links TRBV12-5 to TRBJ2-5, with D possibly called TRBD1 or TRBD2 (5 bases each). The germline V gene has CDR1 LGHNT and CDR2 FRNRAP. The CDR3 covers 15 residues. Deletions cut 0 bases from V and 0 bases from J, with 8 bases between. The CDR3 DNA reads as TGTGCTAGTGGTTTGGTACTGGGGGACCAAGAGACCCAGTACTTC. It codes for CASGLVLGDQETQYF.

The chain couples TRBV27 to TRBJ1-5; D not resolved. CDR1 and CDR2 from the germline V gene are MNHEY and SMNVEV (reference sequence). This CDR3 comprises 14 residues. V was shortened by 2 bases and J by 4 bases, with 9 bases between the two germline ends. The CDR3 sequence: CASSLRIGNQPQHF. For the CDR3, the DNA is TGTGCCAGCAGTTTAAGGATAGGAAATCAGCCCCAGCATTTT.

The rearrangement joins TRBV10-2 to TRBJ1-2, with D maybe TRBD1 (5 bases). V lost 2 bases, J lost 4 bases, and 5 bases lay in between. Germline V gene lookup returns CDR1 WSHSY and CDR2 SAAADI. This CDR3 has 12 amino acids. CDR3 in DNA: TGCGCCAGCAGTGAGGGGGGCTATGGCTACACCTTC. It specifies CASSEGGYGYTF.

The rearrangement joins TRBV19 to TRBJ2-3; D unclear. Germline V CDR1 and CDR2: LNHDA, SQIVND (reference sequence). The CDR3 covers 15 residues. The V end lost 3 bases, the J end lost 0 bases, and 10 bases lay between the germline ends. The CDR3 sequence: CASSMSGASTDTQYF. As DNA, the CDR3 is TGTGCCAGTAGTATGTCAGGAGCTAGCACAGATACGCAGTATTTT. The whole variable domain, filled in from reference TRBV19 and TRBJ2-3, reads DGGITQSPKYLFRKEGQNVTLSCEQNLNHDAMYWYRQDPGQGLRLIYYSQIVNDFQKGDIAEGYSVSREKKESFPLTVTSAQKNPTAFYLCASSMSGASTDTQYFGPGTRLTVL.

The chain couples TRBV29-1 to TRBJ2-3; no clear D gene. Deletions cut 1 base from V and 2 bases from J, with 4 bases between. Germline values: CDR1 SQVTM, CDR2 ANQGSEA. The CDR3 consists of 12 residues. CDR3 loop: CSVEASTDTQYF. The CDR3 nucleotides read TGCAGCGTTGAAGCATCCACAGATACGCAGTATTTT.